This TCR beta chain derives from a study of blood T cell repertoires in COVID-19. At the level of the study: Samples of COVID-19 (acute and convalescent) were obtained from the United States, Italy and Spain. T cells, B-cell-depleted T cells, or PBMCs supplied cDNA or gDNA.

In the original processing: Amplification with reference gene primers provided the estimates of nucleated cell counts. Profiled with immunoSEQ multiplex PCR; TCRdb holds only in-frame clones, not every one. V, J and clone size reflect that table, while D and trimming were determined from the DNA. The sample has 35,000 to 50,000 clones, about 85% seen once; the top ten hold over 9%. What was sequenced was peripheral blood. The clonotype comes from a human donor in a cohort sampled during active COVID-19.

The CDR3 DNA reads as TGTGCCAGCAGTTACTCGAAAGCTGGAGGGACGGTCCTACTCGAGCAGTACTTC. It codes for CASSYSKAGGTVLLEQYF. The V gene is TRBV6-2 or TRBV6-3, the J gene TRBJ2-7; TRBD2 might be the D (6 bases). Trimming left V 0 bases short and J 6 bases short, with 24 bases between. CDR3 length: 18 amino acids. Germline CDR1 reads MNHEY; CDR2 reads SVGEGT.